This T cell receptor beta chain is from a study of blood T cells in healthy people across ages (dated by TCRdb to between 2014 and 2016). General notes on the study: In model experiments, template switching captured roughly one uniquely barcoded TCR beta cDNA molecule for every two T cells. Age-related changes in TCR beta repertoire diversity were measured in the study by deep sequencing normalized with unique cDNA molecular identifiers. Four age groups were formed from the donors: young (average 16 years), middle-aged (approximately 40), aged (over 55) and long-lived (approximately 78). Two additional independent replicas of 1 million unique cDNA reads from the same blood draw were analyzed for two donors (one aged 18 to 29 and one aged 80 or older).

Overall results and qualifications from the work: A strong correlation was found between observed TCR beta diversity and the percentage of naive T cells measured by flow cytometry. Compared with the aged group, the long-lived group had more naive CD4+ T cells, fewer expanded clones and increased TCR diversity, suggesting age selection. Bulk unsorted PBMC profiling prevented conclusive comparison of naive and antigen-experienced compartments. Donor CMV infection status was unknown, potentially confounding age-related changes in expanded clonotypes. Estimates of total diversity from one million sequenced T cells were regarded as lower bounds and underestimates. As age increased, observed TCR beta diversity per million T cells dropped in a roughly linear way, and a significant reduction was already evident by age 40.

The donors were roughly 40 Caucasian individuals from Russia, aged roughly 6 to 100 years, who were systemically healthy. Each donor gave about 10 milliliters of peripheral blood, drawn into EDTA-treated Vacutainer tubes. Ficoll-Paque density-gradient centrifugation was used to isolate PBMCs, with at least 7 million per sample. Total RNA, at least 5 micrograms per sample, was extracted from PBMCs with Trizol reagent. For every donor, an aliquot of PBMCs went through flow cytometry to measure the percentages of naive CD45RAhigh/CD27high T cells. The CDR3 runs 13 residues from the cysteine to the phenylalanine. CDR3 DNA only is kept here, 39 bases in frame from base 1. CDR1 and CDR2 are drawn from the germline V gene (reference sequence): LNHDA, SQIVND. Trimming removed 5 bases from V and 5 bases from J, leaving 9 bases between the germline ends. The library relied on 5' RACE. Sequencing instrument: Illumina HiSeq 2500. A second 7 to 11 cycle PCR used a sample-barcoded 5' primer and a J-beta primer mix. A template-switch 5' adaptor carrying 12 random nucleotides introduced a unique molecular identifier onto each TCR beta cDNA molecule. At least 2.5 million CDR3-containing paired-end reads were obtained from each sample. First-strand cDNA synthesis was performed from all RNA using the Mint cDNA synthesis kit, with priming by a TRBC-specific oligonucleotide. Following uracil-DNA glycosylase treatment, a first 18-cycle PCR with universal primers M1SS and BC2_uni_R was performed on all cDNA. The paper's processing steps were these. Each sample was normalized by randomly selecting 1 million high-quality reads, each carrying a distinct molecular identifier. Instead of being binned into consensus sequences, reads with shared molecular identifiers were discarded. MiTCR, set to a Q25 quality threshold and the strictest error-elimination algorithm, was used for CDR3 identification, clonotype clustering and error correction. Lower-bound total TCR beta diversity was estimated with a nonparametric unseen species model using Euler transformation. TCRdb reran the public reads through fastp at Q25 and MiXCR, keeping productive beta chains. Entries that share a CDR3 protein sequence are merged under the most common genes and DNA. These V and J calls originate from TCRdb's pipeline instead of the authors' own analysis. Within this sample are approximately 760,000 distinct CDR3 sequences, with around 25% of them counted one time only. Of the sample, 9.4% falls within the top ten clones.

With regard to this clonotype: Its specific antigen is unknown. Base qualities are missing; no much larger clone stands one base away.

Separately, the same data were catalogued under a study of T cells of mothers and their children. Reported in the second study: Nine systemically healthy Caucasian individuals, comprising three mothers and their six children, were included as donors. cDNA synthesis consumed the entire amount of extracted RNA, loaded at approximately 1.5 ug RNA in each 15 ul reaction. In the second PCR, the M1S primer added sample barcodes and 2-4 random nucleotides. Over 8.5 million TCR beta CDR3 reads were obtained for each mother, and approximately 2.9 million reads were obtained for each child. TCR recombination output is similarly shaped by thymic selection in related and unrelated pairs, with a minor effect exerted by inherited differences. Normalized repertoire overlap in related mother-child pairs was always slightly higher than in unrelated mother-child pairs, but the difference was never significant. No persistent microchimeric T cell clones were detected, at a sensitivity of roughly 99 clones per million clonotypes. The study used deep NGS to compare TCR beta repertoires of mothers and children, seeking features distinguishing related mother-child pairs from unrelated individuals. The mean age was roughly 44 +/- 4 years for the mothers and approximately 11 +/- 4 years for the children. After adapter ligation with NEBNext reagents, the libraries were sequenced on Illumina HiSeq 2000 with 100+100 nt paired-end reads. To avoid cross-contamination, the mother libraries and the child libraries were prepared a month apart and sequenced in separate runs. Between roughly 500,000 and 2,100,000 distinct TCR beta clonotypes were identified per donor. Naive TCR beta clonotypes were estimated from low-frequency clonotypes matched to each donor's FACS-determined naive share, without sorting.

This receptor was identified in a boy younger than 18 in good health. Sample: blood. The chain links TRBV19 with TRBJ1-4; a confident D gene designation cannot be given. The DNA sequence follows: TGTGCCAGTAGTGGAGCCAAGAATGAAAAACTGTTTTTT. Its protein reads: CASSGAKNEKLFF.